This T cell receptor beta chain was observed in a study of cytomegalovirus exposure and HLA in healthy donors. Study in general: Roughly 80 million unique TCRs from HLA-typed donors made up an early data release.

Broader study findings: A prior analysis recorded that most TCR beta V segments were productive about 87% or about 30% of the time. Owing to their indistinguishability, certain V segments, notably TRBV6-2 and TRBV6-3, were excluded. Later analysis demonstrated an association between a missense DCLRE1C variant and TCR beta V- and J-gene trimming.

With 60 Vbeta and 13 Jbeta primers, the PCR was carried out. The data were produced by immunoSEQ multiplex PCR, yet TCRdb's version contains in-frame clones alone and is incomplete. The table shows 150,000 to 200,000 clones, with 81% occurring only once. With 5 bases removed from V and 3 bases from J, the gap between germline ends came to 12 bases. This CDR3 has 14 residues. CDR1 SGHTS and CDR2 YDEGEE come from the germline V gene. Turning to this clone: Its matching antigen is unknown.

The sequencing sample was made of PBMCs. The rearrangement links TRBV5-8 to TRBJ1-5, with D perhaps TRBD1 (5 bases). This clonotype originated in a man aged 35-49 years in good health and CMV-seropositive. CDR3 DNA sequence: TGTGCCAGCAGAAACAGGTTCCTCAATCAGCCCCAGCATTTT. Protein: CASRNRFLNQPQHF.